The rows below give T cell receptor beta chains drawn from one sample of a study of CD8+ T cells in alopecia areata. Using immunoSEQ multiplex PCR, the repertoire was profiled, and TCRdb retains in-frame clones only, with some absent. The table includes about 110,000 clones, 55% to 60% detected once. Material for sequencing was NKG2D-low CD8+ T cells sorted from blood. These receptors originate from a human donor with alopecia areata. CDR3s include the opening cysteine and the closing phenylalanine or tryptophan. The D gene is left open where the match is weak. The size field is filled for only some rows; it gives once, few, many or a size class.

clone_size: .
j_call: TRBJ2-7
d_call: TRBD1
v_call: TRBV4-1
cdr3_nt: TGCGCCAGCAGCTACAGGGGACCCTACGAGCAGTACTTC
cdr3_aa: CASSYRGPYEQYF

clone_size: .
j_call: TRBJ2-5
d_call: TRBD2
v_call: TRBV7-6
cdr3_nt: TGTGCCAGCAGCTCGGCACTAGCGGGAGGATCGGCCCAGTACTTC
cdr3_aa: CASSSALAGGSAQYF

clone_size: few
j_call: TRBJ2-1
d_call: .
v_call: TRBV7-9
cdr3_nt: TGTGCCAGCAGCTACCGTGATGAGCAGTTCTTC
cdr3_aa: CASSYRDEQFF

clone_size: .
j_call: TRBJ2-7
d_call: .
v_call: TRBV29-1
cdr3_nt: TGCAGCGTTGTTCCTAGGGGTTCCTACGAGCAGTACTTC
cdr3_aa: CSVVPRGSYEQYF

clone_size: few
j_call: TRBJ2-1
d_call: .
v_call: TRBV29-1
cdr3_nt: TGCAGCGTTGTAACAGGGATCAATGAGCAGTTCTTC
cdr3_aa: CSVVTGINEQFF

clone_size: .
j_call: TRBJ1-2
d_call: .
v_call: TRBV5-1
cdr3_nt: TGCGCCAGCAGCCCGGACAGATTCGGCTACACCTTC
cdr3_aa: CASSPDRFGYTF

clone_size: .
j_call: TRBJ2-1
d_call: TRBD2
v_call: TRBV11-2
cdr3_nt: TGTGCCAGCATTCCGCGGGGGATAGATGAGCAGTTCTTC
cdr3_aa: CASIPRGIDEQFF

clone_size: .
j_call: TRBJ1-1
d_call: .
v_call: TRBV28
cdr3_nt: TGTGCCAGCAGTTTTGTATCAGGGAGCACTGAAGCTTTCTTT
cdr3_aa: CASSFVSGSTEAFF

clone_size: once
j_call: TRBJ1-1
d_call: .
v_call: TRBV27
cdr3_nt: .
cdr3_aa: CASSTSDRGELEAFF

clone_size: .
j_call: TRBJ2-1
d_call: TRBD2
v_call: TRBV14
cdr3_nt: TGTGCCAGCAGCTCCTACCGGGTCCCGGGAGGACATGAGCAGTTCTTC
cdr3_aa: CASSSYRVPGGHEQFF

clone_size: .
j_call: TRBJ2-7
d_call: TRBD1
v_call: TRBV5-1
cdr3_nt: TGCGCCAGCAGCTGGACAGGGGACTACGAGCAGTACTTC
cdr3_aa: CASSWTGDYEQYF

clone_size: .
j_call: TRBJ1-1
d_call: TRBD1
v_call: TRBV5-6
cdr3_nt: TGTGCCAGCAGCTTGGGGACAGGGGTCACTGAAGCTTTCTTT
cdr3_aa: CASSLGTGVTEAFF

clone_size: .
j_call: TRBJ2-1
d_call: .
v_call: TRBV5-1
cdr3_nt: TGCGCCAGCAGCTTGGAGCCCATGGATGAGCAGTTCTTC
cdr3_aa: CASSLEPMDEQFF

clone_size: .
j_call: TRBJ2-1
d_call: TRBD2
v_call: TRBV5-8
cdr3_nt: TGTGCCAGCAGCCCGGGACTAGCGGGGAATGAGCAGTTCTTC
cdr3_aa: CASSPGLAGNEQFF

clone_size: few
j_call: TRBJ2-5
d_call: TRBD1
v_call: TRBV29-1
cdr3_nt: TGCAGCGTTGAATGGGGACAGGGAGGAGAGACCCAGTACTTC
cdr3_aa: CSVEWGQGGETQYF

clone_size: .
j_call: TRBJ2-1
d_call: TRBD2
v_call: TRBV14
cdr3_nt: TGTGCCAGCAGCCAAACCACTAGCGCAGACAATGAGCAGTTCTTC
cdr3_aa: CASSQTTSADNEQFF

clone_size: .
j_call: TRBJ1-5
d_call: .
v_call: TRBV6-1
cdr3_nt: TGTGCCAGCAGCGCTGACCGAAGAGTGGGTCAGCCCCAGCATTTT
cdr3_aa: CASSADRRVGQPQHF

clone_size: .
j_call: TRBJ2-7
d_call: TRBD2
v_call: TRBV29-1
cdr3_nt: TGCAGCGTTGAAGGAGCAGGGACTAGTGGAGACTACGAGCAGTACTTC
cdr3_aa: CSVEGAGTSGDYEQYF

clone_size: .
j_call: TRBJ2-7
d_call: .
v_call: TRBV2
cdr3_nt: TGTGCCAGCAGTGGGGGGTTCGAGCAGTACTTC
cdr3_aa: CASSGGFEQYF